Sequencing of this T cell receptor beta chain was carried out in a study of vaccination and CD4 T cells after COVID-19 (dated 2022 in TCRdb). About the study as a whole: In the convalescent cohort there were six males and four females, among whom were two Hispanic individuals, seven Caucasians, two Asians and one multiracial person. Post-vaccine blood samples were taken a median of around 68 days after the second vaccine dose, with a range of about 14 to 241 days. As controls, cultures received a CEFX viral epitope pool (the positive control), an HIV-1 Nef peptide pool (the negative control), or no peptide at all. The spike-specific CD4+ TCR repertoire was compared before and after mRNA vaccination in approximately 9 COVID-19 convalescent patients and a handful of infection-naive healthy vaccine recipients. Each participant got two doses of either the Pfizer-BioNTech BNT162b2 vaccine (n=8) or the Moderna mRNA-1273 vaccine (n=2). The cultures were stimulated with overlapping spike peptide pools from SARS-CoV-2 and from the common cold coronaviruses HCoV-NL63, HCoV-OC43 and HCoV-229E. Post-COVID blood samples were collected from convalescent patients a median of approximately 100 days after diagnosis, with a range of roughly 35 to 180 days.

Per the publication, the treatment or condition label means: roughly 10-day PBMC culture with coronavirus spike peptide pools or control peptides (ViraFEST assay). The ViraFEST assay was used in the study, in which antigen-specific T cells were expanded with peptide pools and expanded clonotypes were subsequently identified by TCR sequencing. Negative nucleocapsid antibody tests taken both before and after vaccination confirmed that the healthy vaccine recipients had no prior SARS-CoV-2 infection. Each well held some 2 million PBMCs cultured with approximately 9.1 ug/ml peptide pools in IMDM containing approximately 5% human AB serum and approximately 10 IU/ml IL-2. On days 3 and 7, half of the culture medium was replaced with fresh IL-2-containing medium. After nine to eleven days of culture, CD4+ T cells were isolated by negative selection with the EasySep CD4+ T cell isolation kit. Ficoll-Paque Plus gradient centrifugation was used to isolate PBMCs from whole blood, and the isolated PBMCs were then either used fresh or cryopreserved at -140C. Culture conditions were generally each tested in triplicate wells.

The method was PCR. TCR sequencing of DNA from cultured CD4+ T cells used the Oncomine TCR Beta short-read assay at the Johns Hopkins FTIC core. Genomic DNA was extracted from the cultured CD4+ T cells with the QIAamp micro DNA kit. Oncomine TCR Beta libraries made from cultured CD4+ T cells were pooled using unique dual indexes and sequenced on an Illumina iSeq 100. Per the original workflow: Non-productive sequences were removed, and CDR3s not starting with C, not ending with F or W, or shorter than 7 amino acids were discarded. Antigen-specific clonotypes were identified with the MANAFEST web application by comparing peptide-stimulated wells with reference and other culture wells. For a clone to be called positive, the clone needed an FDR below 0.05, an odds ratio above 5, and a productive frequency above 0.1% in at least two of three replicate wells. Clonotypes that were significantly expanded in both SARS-CoV-2 spike wells and at least one common cold coronavirus spike condition were defined as cross-reactive. CDR3 homology was assessed with Levenshtein distances (stringdist) and unrooted phylogenetic trees (ape) in R version 3.6.1. TCRdb reprocessed the public reads (quality trimming at Q25 with fastp, clone calling with MiXCR) and kept in-frame beta chains. CDR3 protein sequences are deduplicated, and each keeps its most common genes and DNA. These V and J calls rely on TCRdb rather than the paper's analysis. The table for this sample lists 25,000 or so distinct CDR3 sequences; under 45% of them were counted only once. The ten largest clones capture approximately 20% of the sample.

General conclusions and limits of the study: In convalescent patients, nearly all vaccine-specific clones (304 of 307) were found to be mono-reactive for SARS-CoV-2 spike rather than cross-reactive with common cold coronaviruses. The study included relatively few convalescent patients and did not analyze early timepoints after natural infection. Although the median number of SARS-CoV-2-reactive clonotypes went up from roughly 22 after infection to roughly 40 after vaccination, the increase was not significant. Among the post-vaccine SARS-CoV-2-reactive clones in convalescent patients, a median about 86% showed up only after vaccination, which suggests vaccine-specific priming.

Trimming removed 1 base from V and 7 bases from J, leaving 5 bases between the germline ends. Taken from the germline V gene (reference sequence), the CDR1 and CDR2 loops are LNHDA and SQIVND. Taken from cysteine to phenylalanine, the CDR3 has 12 residues. Only the CDR3 part of the read is kept: 36 bases, read in frame from the first base. To note about this clonotype: It lacks a known antigen. No base quality information exists; no much larger clone differs at one position.

The sample was CD4+ T cells from blood, cultured in vitro, taken before SARS-CoV-2 vaccination. The TCR was taken from a human donor who received a COVID-19 vaccine. The rearranged segments are TRBV19 and TRBJ1-5, with the D segment identity uncertain. The DNA sequence is as follows: TGTGCCAGTAGTATAGCGTCGCAGCCCCAGCATTTT. Its coded protein is CASSIASQPQHF.